This entry lists 28 T cell receptor beta chains sequenced from one sample in a study of T cell changes during pregnancy in multiple sclerosis (dated by TCRdb to about 2019). The method behind the library was the immunoSEQ multiplex PCR assay. Held by TCRdb, this immuneACCESS table contains in-frame sequences only and omits some clones. Under half of the omission traces to an unresolved V gene where checked; the cause of the rest is unknown. In all, the sample holds about 45,000 clones, and 96% of those were seen once. 0.89% of the sample belongs to the ten largest clones. Specimen: peripheral blood, collected in the second trimester of pregnancy. Receptor source: a female donor with multiple sclerosis, enrolled in a pregnancy study.

V is TRBV10-2 and J is TRBJ1-2, with D possibly matching TRBD1 (5 bases). The V end lost 0 bases, the J end lost 6 bases, and 17 bases lay between the germline ends. The CDR3 is made up of 16 amino acids. In germline, CDR1 is WSHSY, CDR2 SAAADI. CDR3 loop: CASSESGGSAHHGYTF. CDR3 bases: TGCGCCAGCAGTGAGTCCGGGGGGTCGGCGCACCATGGCTACACCTTC.

The V gene is TRBV5-8, the J gene TRBJ1-6, with a weak D call TRBD1 (6 bases). V dropped 4 bases and J dropped 10 bases, with 18 bases sitting between them. CDR3 length: 15 residues. The germline CDR1 and CDR2 sequences are SGHTS and YDEGEE. DNA for the CDR3: TGTGCCAGCAGCCTGGACTACAGGGTGCGCTCACCCCTCCACTTT. It codes for CASSLDYRVRSPLHF.

The chain has TRBV15 and TRBJ2-3; D is perhaps TRBD1 (6 bases). CDR3 length: 17 residues. Looked up from germline, CDR1 is LNHNV and CDR2 is YYDKDF (reference sequence). Trimming cost V 0 bases and J 2 bases, with 15 bases left between them. CDR3 bases: TGTGCCACCAGCAGAGATTTGATGACAGGTTCCACAGATACGCAGTATTTT. Protein: CATSRDLMTGSTDTQYF.

This clone was detected only once. The chain joins TRBV10-3 to TRBJ2-4; a weak D match, TRBD2 (5 bases). V shed 6 bases and J shed 5 bases, with 11 bases lying between them. The CDR3 extends over 13 amino acids. CDR1 is ENHRY, CDR2 SYGVKD, per germline. The CDR3 region is CAIRPSLENIQYF. CDR3 nucleotides: TGTGCCATCAGACCTAGCCTTGAAAACATTCAGTACTTC.

The chain employs TRBV28 and TRBJ2-6; TRBD2 might be the D (5 bases). Germline CDR1 reads MDHEN; CDR2 reads SYDVKM. V lost 7 bases and J 2 bases, leaving 6 bases between the germline ends. CDR3 size: 13 residues. As DNA, the CDR3 is TGTGCCAGCAAGGAGGCTGGGGCCAACGTCCTGACTTTC. Residues: CASKEAGANVLTF.

This chain links TRBV9 with TRBJ2-5; 14 nucleotides line up with TRBD2. This CDR3 is 15 amino acids long. Trimming removed 2 bases from V and 4 bases from J; junction bases left unmatched: 1. The V gene's germline CDR1 is SGDLS and CDR2 YYNGEE. CDR3 sequence reads: CASSVGLAGGETQYF. The CDR3 nucleotides read TGTGCCAGCAGCGTCGGACTAGCGGGGGGAGAGACCCAGTACTTC. Together with reference TRBV9 and TRBJ2-5, the CDR3 gives the full variable domain: DSGVTQTPKHLITATGQRVTLRCSPRSGDLSVYWYQQSLDQGLQFLIQYYNGEERAKGNILERFSAQQFPDLHSELNLSSLELGDSALYFCASSVGLAGGETQYFGPGTRLLVL.

This CDR3 is CASRCSGGPVVEGTQYF. The CDR3 coding sequence is TGCGCCAGCAGATGCTCGGGAGGGCCGGTAGTAGAAGGGACCCAGTACTTC. The chain links TRBV10-1 to TRBJ2-5, with TRBD2 identical over 8 bases. V trimming: 6 bases; J trimming: 7 bases; junction bases outside the gene matches: 19. This CDR3 region has 17 residues. In germline, CDR1 is WNHNN, CDR2 SYGVQD (reference sequence).

The chain combines TRBV6-1 with TRBJ2-1; 11 bases match TRBD2. Germline V gene sequence: CDR1 MNHNS, CDR2 SASEGT. Trimming removed 6 bases from V and 8 bases from J; junction bases left unmatched: 9. This CDR3 comprises 15 residues. CDR3 sequence: CASRTSGTYRDEQFF. The CDR3 DNA reads TGTGCCAGCAGGACTAGCGGGACTTATCGTGATGAGCAGTTCTTC.

The count of this clone is one. This chain uses TRBV15 with TRBJ2-5, with TRBD2 as a possible D gene (5 bases). With 1 base removed from V and 2 bases from J, the gap between germline ends came to 11 bases. CDR1 LNHNV and CDR2 YYDKDF come from the germline V gene (reference sequence). The CDR3 length is 15 residues. CDR3 DNA sequence: TGTGCCACCAGCAGAGGACCCCGAGGGCAAGAGACCCAGTACTTC. This encodes CATSRGPRGQETQYF.

The CDR3 region has the DNA TGTGCCAGCAGCTCGAGAGGGAGCCCAAACTATGGCTACACCTTC. The encoded protein is CASSSRGSPNYGYTF. The V gene is TRBV5-4, the J gene TRBJ1-2; the D is unclear. CDR1 is SGHNT, CDR2 YYREEE, per germline (reference sequence). This CDR3 spans 15 amino acids. V was shortened by 3 bases and J by 2 bases, with 14 bases between the two germline ends.

The chain combines TRBV9 with TRBJ2-1; 13 bases agree with TRBD2. V lost 3 bases to trimming and J lost 9 bases; unmatched junction nucleotides: 6. The CDR3 extends over 15 amino acids. CDR1 is SGDLS and CDR2 is YYNGEE in the germline V gene. For the CDR3, the DNA is TGTGCCAGCAGCGGCGCGGGACTAGCGGGATCTGAGCAGTTCTTC. Residues: CASSGAGLAGSEQFF.

The sample holds one count of this clone. The chain combines TRBV10-3 with TRBJ1-1; TRBD1 is a possible D gene (5 bases). Deletions cut 5 bases from V and 1 base from J, with 8 bases between. Germline V gene data show CDR1 as ENHRY and CDR2 as SYGVKD. This CDR3 is 13 amino acids long. The CDR3 spells CAISFQGNTEAFF. The CDR3 DNA sequence: TGTGCCATCAGTTTTCAGGGGAACACTGAAGCTTTCTTT.

This chain links TRBV5-1 with TRBJ1-4; TRBD1 is a possible D gene (6 bases). In germline, CDR1 is SGHRS, CDR2 YFSETQ. V lost 3 bases, J lost 8 bases, and 17 bases lay in between. The CDR3 has 15 residues. The CDR3 nucleotides read TGCGCCAGCAGCTCCTCACAGGGCTTGGGGGAAAAACTGTTTTTT. It codes for CASSSSQGLGEKLFF.

The genes are TRBV4-3 and TRBJ2-7; 7 bases fit TRBD1. After removal of 2 bases from V and 6 bases from J, the junction contained 7 bases not matched to a gene. Germline loops: CDR1 LGHNA, CDR2 YSLEER. This CDR3 contains 14 residues. The CDR3 coding sequence is TGCGCCAGCAGCCAATATAGGGGGCCCATCGAGCAGTACTTC. Encoded protein: CASSQYRGPIEQYF.

The genes are TRBV2 and TRBJ2-5; tentative D call: TRBD1 (6 bases). Deletions cut 7 bases from V and 10 bases from J, with 16 bases between. This CDR3 contains 12 residues. Germline loops: CDR1 SNHLY, CDR2 FYNNEI. Here the CDR3 DNA reads TGTGCCAGCATTGTCACCTCAGGGGACCAGTACTTC. As protein: CASIVTSGDQYF. Supplemented by reference TRBV2 and TRBJ2-5, the full variable domain reads EPEVTQTPSHQVTQMGQEVILRCVPISNHLYFYWYRQILGQKVEFLVSFYNNEISEKSEIFDDQFSVERPDGSNFTLKIRSTKLEDSAMYFCASIVTSGDQYFGPGTRLLVL.

The chain carries TRBV2 and TRBJ2-1; the match to TRBD1 covers 10 bases. There are 15 residues in the CDR3. V was pared by 6 bases and J by 6 bases, with 8 bases of the junction left unmatched. The germline V gene has CDR1 SNHLY and CDR2 FYNNEI. In DNA, the CDR3 is TGTGCCAGCAGCGACAGGGGGCGCGTCGCCAATGAGCAGTTCTTC. Translation: CASSDRGRVANEQFF.

The rearrangement uses TRBV5-4 and TRBJ2-5; D uncertain. Trimming took off 4 bases at V and 2 bases at J, with 12 bases between the two ends. CDR1 SGHNT and CDR2 YYREEE come from the germline V gene (reference sequence). This CDR3 contains 14 residues. CDR3 loop: CASSPQDTQETQYF. The CDR3, as DNA: TGTGCCAGCAGCCCTCAGGATACTCAAGAGACCCAGTACTTC.

The chain is built from TRBV6-5 and TRBJ1-3; D gene unclear. The CDR3 runs to 14 residues. V lost 4 bases and J 5 bases, leaving 12 bases between the germline ends. CDR1 and CDR2 (germline): MNHEY, SVGAGI. Here the CDR3 DNA reads TGTGCCAGCAGTTTGGGTCCAGGTAGAAACACCATATATTTT. This encodes CASSLGPGRNTIYF.

Only one count was recorded for this clone. The V call is TRBV7-2, the J call TRBJ2-5; TRBD2 aligns across 7 bases. This CDR3 comprises 14 residues. V trimming: 1 base; J trimming: 5 bases; junction bases outside the gene matches: 4. The germline gives CDR1 SGHTA, CDR2 FQGNSA. CDR3 protein: CASSLGGGSETQYF. The CDR3 bases are TGTGCCAGCAGCTTAGGGGGGGGATCGGAGACCCAGTACTTC.

This clone occurred once. The chain links TRBV27 to TRBJ2-1; D remains unclear. The ends were cut back, 5 bases at V and 0 bases at J, with 8 bases in the middle. CDR3 length equals 14 residues. Germline V gene lookup returns CDR1 MNHEY and CDR2 SMNVEV (reference sequence). The CDR3 DNA follows: TGTGCCAGCAGTGACTCGAGCTCCTACAATGAGCAGTTCTTC. Translation gives CASSDSSSYNEQFF.

CDR3 sequence (DNA): TGTGCCAGCAGCCAAACATTTGGCGGCGAGCAGTACTTC. It encodes CASSQTFGGEQYF. The chain links TRBV14 to TRBJ2-7, with no clear D. CDR3 length equals 13 residues. CDR1 is SGHDN, CDR2 FVKESK, per germline. The V and J ends lost 2 bases and 6 bases respectively, with 11 bases between them.

The chain recombines TRBV7-9 with TRBJ2-7; TRBD2 matches at 15 bases. The trim removed 4 bases at V and 5 bases at J, leaving 6 bases unmatched. Germline V lookup: CDR1 SEHNR, CDR2 FQNEAQ (reference sequence). The CDR3 spans 16 residues. The CDR3 loop is CASSSQGTSGRNEQYF. CDR3 nucleotide sequence: TGTGCCAGCAGCTCTCAAGGGACTAGCGGGAGGAACGAGCAGTACTTC.

The sample holds a few counts of this clone. This chain links TRBV19 with TRBJ2-1; 8 positions match TRBD2. Germline values: CDR1 LNHDA, CDR2 SQIVND (reference sequence). The junction had 5 bases not matched to a gene; V was cut back by 5 bases and J by 5 bases. The CDR3 is made up of 14 amino acids. CDR3 region: CASSFRREDNEQFF. CDR3 DNA: TGTGCCAGTAGTTTTAGGCGGGAGGACAATGAGCAGTTCTTC.

The chain links TRBV14 to TRBJ1-6; the match to TRBD1 covers 8 bases. After removal of 9 bases from V and 0 bases from J, the junction contained 4 bases not matched to a gene. The CDR3 contains 15 residues. Germline CDR1 and CDR2: SGHDN and FVKESK. The CDR3 spells CASRQGSSYNSPLHF. Here the CDR3 DNA reads TGTGCCAGTAGACAGGGGAGCTCCTATAATTCACCCCTCCACTTT. Full variable domain (remainder filled in from reference TRBV14 and TRBJ1-6): EAGVTQFPSHSVIEKGQTVTLRCDPISGHDNLYWYRRVMGKEIKFLLHFVKESKQDESGMPNNRFLAERTGGTYSTLKVQPAELEDSGVYFCASRQGSSYNSPLHFGNGTRLTVT.

The chain joins TRBV4-1 to TRBJ2-7, with TRBD1 identical over 8 bases. Germline CDR1 and CDR2: MGHRA and YSYEKL. The trim removed 1 base at V and 4 bases at J, leaving 3 bases unmatched. The CDR3 is 14 amino acids. The CDR3 nucleotides read TGCGCCAGCAGCCAAGCTAGGACAGGGTACGAGCAGTACTTC. This codes for CASSQARTGYEQYF.

CDR3 residues: CASSGGGDYGYTF. The CDR3 DNA reads as TGTGCCAGCAGCGGGGGAGGTGACTATGGCTACACCTTC. V usage is TRBV6-5 and J usage is TRBJ1-2, with D tentatively TRBD1 (5 bases). V was pared by 6 bases and J by 3 bases, with 11 bases between. Germline lookup yields CDR1 MNHEY and CDR2 SVGAGI. The CDR3 is 13 residues long.

The chain joins TRBV9 to TRBJ1-2; 12 bases are a match to TRBD1. The CDR3 runs 14 residues. Germline V gene lookup returns CDR1 SGDLS and CDR2 YYNGEE. With 2 bases clipped from V and 7 bases from J, the junction kept 3 bases outside the gene matches. The CDR3 bases are TGTGCCAGCAGCGTGGGACAGGGGGCGCTTGGCTACACCTTC. This codes for CASSVGQGALGYTF.

V is TRBV7-2 and J is TRBJ1-3; the D gene is possibly TRBD1 (5 bases). The length of the CDR3 is 15 residues. The germline CDR1 and CDR2 sequences are SGHTA and FQGNSA. Trimming removed 5 bases from V and 3 bases from J, with 14 bases in between. The DNA of the CDR3 is TGTGCCAGCAGCCCCGACCGGGGGAATGGAAACACCATATATTTT. Residues: CASSPDRGNGNTIYF.